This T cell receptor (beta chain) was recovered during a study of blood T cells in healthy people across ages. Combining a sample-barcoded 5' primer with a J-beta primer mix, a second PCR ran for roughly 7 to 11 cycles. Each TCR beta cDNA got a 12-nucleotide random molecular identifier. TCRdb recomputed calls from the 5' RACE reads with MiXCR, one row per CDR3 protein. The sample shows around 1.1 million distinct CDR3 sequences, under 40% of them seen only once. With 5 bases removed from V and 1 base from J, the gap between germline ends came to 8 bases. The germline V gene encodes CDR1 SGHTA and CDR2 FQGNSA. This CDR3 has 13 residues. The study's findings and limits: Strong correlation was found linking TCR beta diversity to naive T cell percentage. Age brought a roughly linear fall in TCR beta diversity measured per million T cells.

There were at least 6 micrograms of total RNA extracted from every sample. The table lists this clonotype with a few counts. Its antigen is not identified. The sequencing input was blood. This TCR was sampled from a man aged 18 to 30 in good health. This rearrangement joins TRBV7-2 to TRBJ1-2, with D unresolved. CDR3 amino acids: CASSPRFNYGYTF. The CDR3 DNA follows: TGTGCCAGCAGCCCGCGCTTTAACTATGGCTACACCTTC.